Sequencing of this TCR beta chain was carried out in a study of blood T cell repertoires in COVID-19. In Seattle, patients joined the study during active infection and were tracked longitudinally. Clones were sequenced by immunoSEQ multiplex PCR, and TCRdb holds only the in-frame ones, with some missing. This sample yields around 260,000 clones, of which about nine tenths are seen a single time; over 2% belongs to the top ten. The sample consisted of peripheral blood. The sequence was obtained from a woman aged 30 to 39 with COVID-19, enrolled during active disease.

CDR3 nucleotide sequence: TGTGCCAGCAGCCAAGATAGGGGCCCTGGAAACACCATATATTTT. Its protein is CASSQDRGPGNTIYF. The rearrangement links TRBV4-2 to TRBJ1-3; perhaps TRBD1 as D (5 bases). There are 15 residues in the CDR3. Germline CDR1 LGHNA, CDR2 YNFKEQ. Trimming left V 0 bases short and J 2 bases short, with 8 bases between.